The 10 T cell receptor beta chains presented below share a single source sample, sequenced in a study of T cell responses to AZD1222 COVID-19 vaccine. The assay was immunoSEQ multiplex PCR, and TCRdb's table has in-frame clones only and misses some. The table has approximately 90,000 clones, 65% to 90% seen once; the top ten hold over 7.5%. The material sequenced was peripheral blood, taken on day 0 of AZD1222 vaccination. The receptor source for this set is an adult in good health.

The chain carries TRBV7-3 and TRBJ2-1; 9 positions agree with TRBD2. Per the germline V gene, CDR1 is SGHTA and CDR2 is FQGTGA. This CDR3 has 15 amino acids. Trimming cost V 5 bases and J 8 bases; bases outside gene matches: 10. In DNA, the CDR3 is TGTGCCAGCAGCCCGGGACTAGCCACGGGAGATGAGCAGTTCTTC. Translating it yields CASSPGLATGDEQFF.

A few counts support this clone. The V gene is TRBV6-5, the J gene TRBJ1-2; 8 bases are a match to TRBD1. This CDR3 has 13 residues. V lost 6 bases, J lost 3 bases, and 3 bases stayed unmatched. CDR1 is MNHEY, CDR2 SVGAGI, per germline. The DNA for the CDR3 is TGTGCCAGCAGGACAGGGGAAGACTATGGCTACACCTTC. Amino acids: CASRTGEDYGYTF.

The V call is TRBV21-1, the J call TRBJ2-7; the DNA was not used to check the table's D call, TRBD1. TRBV21-1 is flagged as a pseudogene. The CDR3 spans 19 residues. CDR3 in DNA: TGTGCCAGCAGCATTTTAAGGGGGAACGAGGTCTCGGGCTCCTACGAGCAGTACTTC. Translated, it gives CASSILRGNEVSGSYEQYF.

The genes are TRBV11-2 and TRBJ1-5; D gene unclear. The CDR3 is made up of 13 amino acids. Trimming left V 1 base short and J 4 bases short, with 5 bases between. Per the germline V gene, CDR1 is SGHAT and CDR2 is FQNNGV. CDR3 coding DNA: TGTGCCAGCAGCTTAGCGGGGAATCAGCCCCAGCATTTT. Amino acid sequence: CASSLAGNQPQHF.

This clone was found once. V usage is TRBV6-6 and J usage is TRBJ1-4; possible D gene TRBD1, 5 bases. The CDR3 loop spans 16 amino acids. Germline V gene sequence: CDR1 MNHNY, CDR2 SVGAGI (reference sequence). Trimming removed 5 bases from V and 0 bases from J, with 13 bases in between. The CDR3 spells CASSSRGGATNEKLFF. The CDR3 DNA reads TGTGCCAGCAGTAGCCGGGGGGGGGCAACTAATGAAAAACTGTTTTTT.

This clone was detected only a few times. J is TRBJ2-7 and V is TRBV18, with 11 bases fitting TRBD2. V lost 6 bases, J lost 5 bases, and 9 bases stayed unmatched. This CDR3 region has 15 residues. The V gene's germline CDR1 is KGHSH and CDR2 LQKENI. In DNA, the CDR3 is TGTGCCAGCTCGCCGACGACTAGCGGGGTTGACGAGCAGTACTTC. It codes for CASSPTTSGVDEQYF.

The rearrangement links TRBV3-1 (or the pseudogene TRBV3-2) to TRBJ2-4; possibly TRBD1 or TRBD2 for D (5 bases each). This CDR3 is 15 amino acids long. CDR1 is LGHDT, CDR2 YNNKEL, per germline (reference sequence). V lost 9 bases and J 2 bases, leaving 17 bases between the germline ends. The CDR3 coding sequence is TGTGCCAGGAGGGTGGGGCGGGTAACCAAAAACATTCAGTACTTC. Its translation is CARRVGRVTKNIQYF.

The table lists this clone with a few counts. The genes are TRBV7-6 and TRBJ2-7; 9 bases map to TRBD2. Germline loops: CDR1 SGHVS, CDR2 FNYEAQ. This CDR3 comprises 16 residues. J gave up 4 bases and V 4 bases, and 11 bases lay outside the gene matches. CDR3 residues: CASSSPPGLAGYEQYF. CDR3 in DNA: TGTGCCAGCAGCTCCCCACCGGGACTAGCAGGTTACGAGCAGTACTTC.

The V and J genes are TRBV5-1 and TRBJ1-1; perhaps TRBD1 as D (5 bases). This CDR3 is 14 amino acids long. Trimming shortened V by 4 bases and J by 1 base, and 11 bases separated the two germline ends. Germline-derived CDR1 and CDR2 are SGHRS and YFSETQ. The CDR3 is CASSLDTRNTEAFF. The CDR3 DNA is TGCGCCAGCAGCCTGGACACCCGGAACACTGAAGCTTTCTTT. The full variable domain, rest sourced from reference TRBV5-1 and TRBJ1-1, is KAGVTQTPRYLIKTRGQQVTLSCSPISGHRSVSWYQQTPGQGLQFLFEYFSETQRNKGNFPGRFSGRQFSNSRSEMNVSTLELGDSALYLCASSLDTRNTEAFFGQGTRLTVV.

The rearrangement uses TRBV29-1 and TRBJ2-3, with TRBD2 matching 8 bases. The CDR3 loop spans 14 amino acids. Unmatched junction bases numbered 13, after V lost 8 bases and J lost 6 bases. CDR1 is SQVTM and CDR2 is ANQGSEA in the germline V gene. CDR3 DNA sequence: TGCAGCTCCCCACCAAGCGGGAGTGCGGATACGCAGTATTTT. Amino acid sequence: CSSPPSGSADTQYF.